A selection of T cell receptor beta chains follows, all from one sample in a study of blood T cell repertoires in COVID-19. Profiled with immunoSEQ multiplex PCR; TCRdb holds only in-frame clones, not every one. The sample lists roughly 14,000 clones, almost 95% occurring once. Sequenced: peripheral blood. The receptors stem from a human donor with active COVID-19. The donor label of this sample is uncertain. The CDR3 runs from the conserved cysteine through the conserved F or W. The order of the fields is V gene, J gene, D gene, clone size, CDR3 DNA, CDR3 protein. A D gene is named only where the DNA matches it firmly. Size is omitted from some rows. Given values are once, few, many or a class for expanded clones.

TRBV27	TRBJ2-5	TRBD2	-	TGTGCCAGCAGTTTATCCAGCGGGGGACCACAAGAGACCCAGTACTTC	CASSLSSGGPQETQYF
TRBV11-3	TRBJ2-1	TRBD1	-	TGTGCCAGCAGCAAGGACAGGGGGACCTACAATGAGCAGTTCTTC	CASSKDRGTYNEQFF
TRBV6-4	TRBJ1-2	-	-	TGTGCCAGCAGTGGCCAGGGTATTAACTATGGCTACACCTTC	CASSGQGINYGYTF
TRBV30	TRBJ1-2	TRBD1	-	TGTGCCTGGAGTGTGGACCGGGACAGGGGCATCAGCTATGGCTACACCTTC	CAWSVDRDRGISYGYTF
TRBV4-1	TRBJ2-4	TRBD1	-	TGCGCCAGCAGCTCCCAGACAGGGACCAAAAACATTCAGTACTTC	CASSSQTGTKNIQYF
TRBV18	TRBJ2-1	TRBD2	-	TGTGCCAGCTCACCAAAGACAGCGGGGGACTCCTACAATGAGCAGTTCTTC	CASSPKTAGDSYNEQFF
TRBV28	TRBJ1-2	TRBD1	-	TGTGCCACCCTCTCGCCGGGACAGGGGGCGCGGGGCTACACCTTC	CATLSPGQGARGYTF
TRBV28	TRBJ1-4	-	once	TGTGCCAGCAGTTTGAATCCGGGAAAACTGTTTTTT	CASSLNPGKLFF
TRBV28	TRBJ2-2	TRBD1	-	TGTGCCAGCAGCCTTGGAGGACAGGGCTCCGGGGAGCTGTTTTTT	CASSLGGQGSGELFF
TRBV29-1	TRBJ2-1	-	-	TGCAGCGTTGACGGGAGCTCCTACAATGAGCAGTTCTTC	CSVDGSSYNEQFF
TRBV28	TRBJ2-7	TRBD2	-	TGTGCCAGCAGTTCTCTAGCGGGAGGGCGGAAATACGAGCAGTACTTC	CASSSLAGGRKYEQYF
TRBV9	TRBJ2-1	TRBD2	-	TGTGCCAGCAGCGTATTCGGGACTAGCGGCCTCTACAATGAGCAGTTCTTC	CASSVFGTSGLYNEQFF
TRBV5-4	TRBJ2-1	TRBD1	-	TGTGCCAGCAGCGGCAGGTCGGACAGGGGATCCAATGAGCAGTTCTTC	CASSGRSDRGSNEQFF
TRBV10-3	TRBJ2-1	TRBD2	-	TGTGCCATCAGTGAGTCTGGGAATAGCGGGAGTGTTGCGTTCTTC	CAISESGNSGSVAFF
TRBV9	TRBJ2-1	TRBD2	-	TGTGCCAGCAGCGTAGCTAGCGGGGGCTCCTACAATGAGCAGTTCTTC	CASSVASGGSYNEQFF
TRBV11-2	TRBJ1-2	TRBD1	-	TGTGCCAGCAGCCCTAGACAGGGTTGGCTCTATGGCTACACCTTC	CASSPRQGWLYGYTF
TRBV19	TRBJ1-5	-	-	TGTGCCAGTAGTATAGGGCAGGGTGGCAATCAGCCCCAGCATTTT	CASSIGQGGNQPQHF
TRBV5-4	TRBJ1-2	-	-	TGTGCCAGCAGCTTACAAGGACAGAACTATGGCTACACCTTC	CASSLQGQNYGYTF
TRBV7-9	TRBJ2-1	-	-	TGTGCCAGCAGCTTAGCGGGAGAAGGTACTGAGCAGTTCTTC	CASSLAGEGTEQFF
TRBV5-1	TRBJ2-1	TRBD2	-	TGCGCCAGCAGCTTGATAGCGGGAGAGAGGAATGAGCAGTTCTTC	CASSLIAGERNEQFF
TRBV4-1	TRBJ1-2	TRBD1	-	TGCGCCAGCAGCCCAAGGACAGGGAGGGGTACTAACTATGGCTACACCTTC	CASSPRTGRGTNYGYTF
TRBV24-1	TRBJ1-5	-	-	TGTGCCACCAGTGATGGCCATCAGCCCCAGCATTTT	CATSDGHQPQHF
TRBV5-1	TRBJ2-5	-	few	TGCGCCAGCAAGGGTGGGGACACGGCGGGAGAGACCCAGTACTTC	CASKGGDTAGETQYF
TRBV2	TRBJ2-2	-	-	TGTGCCAGCAGCTCCCAGGCCCAGCCAGTCGGGGAGCTGTTTTTT	CASSSQAQPVGELFF
TRBV7-2	TRBJ1-1	-	-	TGTGCCAGCAGCTTAGTATCCGGGAAGACTGAAGCTTTCTTT	CASSLVSGKTEAFF
TRBV7-6	TRBJ2-3	-	-	TGTGCCAGCAGCTTAAGTAGAAGCACAGATACGCAGTATTTT	CASSLSRSTDTQYF
TRBV10-1	TRBJ2-5	TRBD1	-	TGCGCCAGCAGTGATTCGACAGGGAATGTGGAAGAGACCCAGTACTTC	CASSDSTGNVEETQYF
TRBV12-5	TRBJ1-3	-	-	TGTGCTAGTTTCGGCGGGGGAGGAAACACCATATATTTT	CASFGGGGNTIYF
TRBV7-2	TRBJ2-5	-	once	TGTGCCAGCAGCTTAGTTCATGGGCTAGCACGAGGGGGCCAAGAGACCCAGTACTTC	CASSLVHGLARGGQETQYF
TRBV4-1	TRBJ1-5	TRBD1	-	TGCGCCAGCAGCCAAGATCTCAGGGGGGCGAGCAATCAGCCCCAGCATTTT	CASSQDLRGASNQPQHF
TRBV9	TRBJ2-5	-	-	TGTGCCAGCAGCATCTCAGAGACCCAGTACTTC	CASSISETQYF
TRBV6-5	TRBJ2-7	TRBD1	-	TGTGCCAGCAGACTGACAGGGGGAACCTACGAGCAGTACTTC	CASRLTGGTYEQYF
TRBV7-6	TRBJ2-1	TRBD2	-	TGTGCCAGCAGCCGACCCGGGACTAGCGGGAGACGCGATGAGCAGTTCTTC	CASSRPGTSGRRDEQFF
TRBV29-1	TRBJ1-4	-	-	TGCAGCGTTGACTCAGGGCGGAATGAAAAACTGTTTTTT	CSVDSGRNEKLFF
TRBV19	TRBJ2-1	-	once	TGTGCCAGTAGACAGTCAAGCTCCTACAATGAGCAGTTCTTC	CASRQSSSYNEQFF
TRBV19	TRBJ2-7	TRBD2	-	TGTGCCAGTAGTATAGGAGCGGGAGGAAGTAACGAGCAGTACTTC	CASSIGAGGSNEQYF
TRBV7-8	TRBJ2-5	TRBD2	-	TGTGCCAGCAGCTTATTGGCTAGCGGGAGTTCTGACCAAGAGACCCAGTACTTC	CASSLLASGSSDQETQYF
TRBV7-9	TRBJ1-1	-	once	TGTGCCAGCAGCGCAATCCCCCGGGAACTGGAAGCTTTCTTT	CASSAIPRELEAFF